The 22 T cell receptor beta chains below were found in one sample sequenced in a study of shared clonotypes between healthy human individuals. TCRdb's copy holds only in-frame clones and misses some; the assay was immunoSEQ multiplex PCR. Counted here are around 1,100,000 clones, around 77% occurring once; the ten biggest clones make up roughly 0.9%. Sequencing was performed on memory CD4+ T cells from PBMCs. The subset is: CD45RA-negative fraction. These receptors all come from a man younger than 35 in good health. Some clones in this sample may be carry-over from other donors' samples.

This chain joins TRBV2 and TRBJ1-2; 7 bases fit TRBD1. The V gene end was trimmed by 6 bases and the J gene end by 2 bases; junction bases not matched to a gene: 12. The CDR3 is 16 amino acids. Germline V gene sequence: CDR1 SNHLY, CDR2 FYNNEI. CDR3 sequence reads: CASRELGGSVNYGYTF. The CDR3 DNA is TGTGCCAGCAGGGAGCTAGGGGGCTCGGTAAACTATGGCTACACCTTC.

The chain is built from TRBV5-4 and TRBJ2-7; D is perhaps TRBD2 (5 bases). V was pared by 0 bases and J by 1 base, with 11 bases between. From germline, CDR1 is SGHNT and CDR2 YYREEE (reference sequence). This CDR3 is 15 amino acids long. This chain's CDR3 is CASSLGGRKSYEQYF. The DNA of the CDR3 is TGTGCCAGCAGCTTGGGCGGGCGGAAGTCCTACGAGCAGTACTTC.

The CDR3 nucleotides are TGCAGCGTTGACAGGCTAGGAGATACGCAGTATTTT. It translates to CSVDRLGDTQYF. The rearrangement joins TRBV29-1 to TRBJ2-3; no clear D. CDR3 length equals 12 residues. CDR1 SQVTM and CDR2 ANQGSEA come from the germline V gene. With 3 bases removed from V and 5 bases from J, the gap between germline ends came to 9 bases.

V gene TRBV5-5 combines with J gene TRBJ2-4, with D perhaps TRBD1 or TRBD2 (6 bases each). With 1 base removed from V and 6 bases from J, the gap between germline ends came to 17 bases. In germline, CDR1 is SGHKS, CDR2 YYEKEE (reference sequence). The CDR3 loop spans 16 amino acids. The CDR3 loop reads CASSLSGAGTLNIQYF. The CDR3 coding sequence is TGTGCCAGCAGCTTGTCGGGGGCAGGCACCCTAAACATTCAGTACTTC.

J is TRBJ2-1 and V is TRBV28, with 10 bases lining up with TRBD2. V lost 5 bases and J lost 4; bases outside the gene matches: 2. The germline V gene encodes CDR1 MDHEN and CDR2 SYDVKM. The CDR3 sequence is 14 residues long. The CDR3 DNA sequence: TGTGCCAGCAGTGAACTAGCGGGATACAATGAGCAGTTCTTC. This translates into CASSELAGYNEQFF.

The chain has TRBV11-3 and TRBJ2-2; D uncertain. V gave up 5 bases and J gave up 7 bases, with 17 bases separating them. CDR1 SGHNT and CDR2 YENEEA come from the germline V gene. This CDR3 spans 15 amino acids. This CDR3 reads CASSPGSVYSGELFF. CDR3 coding DNA: TGTGCCAGCAGCCCGGGTAGTGTGTATAGCGGGGAGCTGTTTTTT.

V and J are TRBV7-9 and TRBJ2-5; TRBD1 agrees at 8 bases. V was pared by 5 bases and J by 4 bases, with 3 bases of the junction left unmatched. The germline gives CDR1 SEHNR, CDR2 FQNEAQ (reference sequence). The CDR3 has 13 residues. Here the CDR3 reads CASSTTGVETQYF. DNA of the CDR3: TGTGCCAGCAGCACGACAGGGGTAGAGACCCAGTACTTC.

The V gene is TRBV9, the J gene TRBJ2-6; a possible D gene is TRBD1 (5 bases). The V end lost 0 bases, the J end lost 0 bases, and 13 bases lay between the germline ends. This CDR3 spans 18 amino acids. Germline V gene sequence: CDR1 SGDLS, CDR2 YYNGEE. The CDR3 sequence: CASSVGGRPYSGANVLTF. For the CDR3, the DNA is TGTGCCAGCAGCGTAGGGGGCAGACCCTACTCTGGGGCCAACGTCCTGACTTTC.

In this sample, this clone turned up a few times. The rearrangement links TRBV28 to TRBJ1-4; 10 bases are a match to TRBD1. Trimming took 7 bases from V and 5 from J; bases not matched to a gene: 7. Per germline, CDR1 MDHEN and CDR2 SYDVKM. This CDR3 has 15 residues. The CDR3 sequence is CASTTWGQGNEKLFF. The CDR3 DNA reads TGTGCCAGCACTACTTGGGGACAGGGGAATGAAAAACTGTTTTTT.

The J gene is TRBJ2-7, the V gene TRBV7-2, with TRBD2 identical over 9 bases. The germline gives CDR1 SGHTA, CDR2 FQGNSA. This CDR3 has 15 amino acids. V was pared by 0 bases and J by 5 bases, with 5 bases of the junction left unmatched. In DNA, the CDR3 is TGTGCCAGCAGCTTAGCGGCGGGAGGGCCGGACGAGCAGTACTTC. Protein: CASSLAAGGPDEQYF.

V is TRBV28 and J is TRBJ2-4; 7 bases map to TRBD1. The V segment lost 6 bases and the J segment 1 base; nucleotides outside the gene matches: 0. CDR3 length: 13 residues. The germline CDR1 and CDR2 sequences are MDHEN and SYDVKM. The CDR3 nucleotides are TGTGCCAGCAGGGGACAGGCCAAAAACATTCAGTACTTC. Amino acid sequence: CASRGQAKNIQYF.

This clone has a single count. The same CDR3 arises from other DNA sequences in this sample as well. The gene calls are TRBV15 and TRBJ2-5; no clear D gene. The CDR3 contains 15 residues. V lost 0 bases to trimming and J lost 2 bases, with 10 bases between them. CDR1 is LNHNV and CDR2 is YYDKDF in the germline V gene (reference sequence). The CDR3 loop reads CATSRDGQKQETQYF. In DNA form, the CDR3 reads TGTGCCACCAGCAGAGATGGGCAGAAGCAAGAGACCCAGTACTTC.

This clone was observed a few times. The V and J genes are TRBV7-2 and TRBJ1-2; D remains ambiguous. The V gene's germline CDR1 is SGHTA and CDR2 FQGNSA. The CDR3 has 14 residues. V was cut by 1 base and J by 4 bases, with 10 bases left in between. The CDR3 protein is CASSLDGQAYGYTF. CDR3 DNA: TGTGCCAGCAGCTTAGATGGGCAGGCCTATGGCTACACCTTC.

The chain couples TRBV28 to TRBJ2-7, with TRBD2 matching 10 bases. The CDR3 runs to 16 residues. J was trimmed by 6 bases and V by 7 bases; bases with no gene match: 15. CDR1 MDHEN and CDR2 SYDVKM come from the germline V gene. Written as DNA, the CDR3 is TGTGCCAGCAATCGTAGGGGTGGGCTAGCGGGAGCCGAGCAGTACTTC. Translated: CASNRRGGLAGAEQYF.

The rearrangement joins TRBV5-8 to TRBJ1-2, with D possibly being TRBD1 (6 bases). Looked up from germline, CDR1 is SGHTS and CDR2 is YDEGEE. V lost 2 bases to trimming and J lost 4 bases, with 15 bases between them. This CDR3 is 15 amino acids long. CDR3 DNA sequence: TGTGCCAGCAGCTTATACAGGGACCCCTCCTATGGCTACACCTTC. Its translation: CASSLYRDPSYGYTF.

The chain employs TRBV7-9 and TRBJ2-7; D is possibly TRBD2 (6 bases). The germline gives CDR1 SEHNR, CDR2 FQNEAQ (reference sequence). With 4 bases removed from V and 3 bases from J, the gap between germline ends came to 13 bases. The length of the CDR3 is 14 residues. As DNA, the CDR3 is TGTGCCAGCAGCTCCTCCGAGACTAGCTACGAGCAGTACTTC. The encoded protein is CASSSSETSYEQYF.

The genes are TRBV15 and TRBJ2-1; D gene ambiguous. The CDR3 runs to 12 residues. Germline loops: CDR1 LNHNV, CDR2 YYDKDF (reference sequence). Trimming removed 1 base from V and 6 bases from J, with 4 bases in between. The CDR3 loop is CATSRGLNEQFF. CDR3 nucleotide sequence: TGTGCCACCAGCAGAGGACTCAATGAGCAGTTCTTC.

The chain has TRBV6-1 and TRBJ2-1, with 10 bases lining up with TRBD1. V lost 6 bases and J lost 5; bases outside the gene matches: 7. This CDR3 has 15 amino acids. CDR1 is MNHNS, CDR2 SASEGT, per germline. The CDR3: CASRIGTGVNNEQFF. The CDR3 DNA reads TGTGCCAGCAGGATAGGGACAGGGGTTAACAATGAGCAGTTCTTC.

DNA of the CDR3: TGTGCCAGCAGCGAGGACAGGGGAACGCAGTATTTT. Its translation: CASSEDRGTQYF. The gene calls are TRBV5-6 and TRBJ2-3, with 9 nucleotides matching TRBD1. The CDR3 contains 12 residues. Looked up from germline, CDR1 is SGHDT and CDR2 is YYEEEE. The V gene end was trimmed by 4 bases and the J gene end by 9 bases; junction bases not matched to a gene: 3.

The rearrangement links TRBV10-2 to TRBJ2-1; D is ambiguous. In germline, CDR1 is WSHSY, CDR2 SAAADI. The CDR3 is 14 amino acids. The V and J ends lost 2 bases and 8 bases respectively, with 13 bases between them. The CDR3 loop is CASSEKRLSYEQFF. DNA for the CDR3: TGCGCCAGCAGTGAGAAGCGTCTCTCCTATGAGCAGTTCTTC.

The J gene is TRBJ2-7, the V gene TRBV19; TRBD1 might be the D (5 bases). Germline V gene data show CDR1 as LNHDA and CDR2 as SQIVND (reference sequence). V lost 5 bases and J 4 bases, leaving 18 bases between the germline ends. The CDR3 is 15 residues long. The CDR3 bases are TGTGCCAGTAGTCTCCAGGGTTTCCGACCTTACGAGCAGTACTTC. It codes for CASSLQGFRPYEQYF. Full variable domain (outside the CDR3, taken from reference TRBV19 and TRBJ2-7): DGGITQSPKYLFRKEGQNVTLSCEQNLNHDAMYWYRQDPGQGLRLIYYSQIVNDFQKGDIAEGYSVSREKKESFPLTVTSAQKNPTAFYLCASSLQGFRPYEQYFGPGTRLTVT.

The genes are TRBV11-2 and TRBJ2-7, with 10 bases lining up with TRBD1. J gave up 3 bases and V 4 bases, and 6 bases lay outside the gene matches. Germline V gene data show CDR1 as SGHAT and CDR2 as FQNNGV. The CDR3 extends over 15 amino acids. The CDR3 DNA reads TGTGCCAGCAGCTCACCGGGACAGGGGTACTACGAGCAGTACTTC. It is translated as CASSSPGQGYYEQYF.